This paragraph reports one T cell receptor beta chain. The antigen is unknown. The time point denotes: blood 2 weeks post-SBRT. Regarding treatment: 15 Gy SBRT to primary tumor, nephrectomy 4 weeks later. Serial blood draws occurred at baseline and 2 and 4 weeks post-SBRT. This entry is derived from a study of radiation and T cells in renal cell carcinoma. Study-level information: Nephrectomy followed 15 Gy stereotactic body radiation by 4 weeks. Points from the study as a whole: Without pretreatment biopsies, baseline tumor clonotype presence was undetermined. Top tumor clonotypes rose in blood 2 weeks post-radiation, then contracted.

Profiling relied on immunoSEQ multiplex PCR, and the TCRdb table lists in-frame clones only, not all of them. The repertoire includes roughly 78,000 clones, over 80% of them detected once, and approximately 6% sits in the top ten. This CDR3 contains 16 residues. Germline assignment: CDR1 SGHAT and CDR2 FQDESV (reference sequence). The V gene lost 1 base and the J gene lost 1 base, with 12 bases spanning the gap. The chain employs TRBV11-1 and TRBJ2-3; a possible D gene is TRBD2 (6 bases). The sample here was blood, taken from a patient whose treatment included radiotherapy and nephrectomy. The receptor's source is a man aged 55 to 70 with renal cell carcinoma. This chain's CDR3 is CASSLGIASGTDTQYF. The CDR3 DNA reads as TGTGCCAGCAGCTTAGGTATCGCTAGCGGCACAGATACGCAGTATTTT.